This TCR beta chain was identified in a study of CD8 T cells in Susac syndrome. This clonotype is a singleton in its sample. Its specificity is not known. V was pared by 3 bases and J by 5 bases, with 11 bases between. Germline-derived CDR1 and CDR2 are SGDLS and YYNGEE. This CDR3 has 13 residues. RNA amounts of about 0.5 to 1 ug underwent reverse transcription with random hexamers. TCRdb re-called the immunoSEQ multiplex PCR reads through MiXCR, storing one row per CDR3 protein. The sample yields approximately 94,000 distinct CDR3 sequences, 95% seen once. Whole-study results and caveats: The relatively small number of individuals in the TCR sequencing and HLA analysis was acknowledged by the study.

This rearrangement joins TRBV9 to TRBJ2-5; maybe TRBD2 (5 bases). Sequencing was done on a sample of CD8+ T cells from PBMCs. The receptor comes from a human donor with Susac syndrome. As DNA, the CDR3 is TGTGCCAGCAGCGCACAAGGCGGGGAGACCCAGTACTTC. It translates to CASSAQGGETQYF.